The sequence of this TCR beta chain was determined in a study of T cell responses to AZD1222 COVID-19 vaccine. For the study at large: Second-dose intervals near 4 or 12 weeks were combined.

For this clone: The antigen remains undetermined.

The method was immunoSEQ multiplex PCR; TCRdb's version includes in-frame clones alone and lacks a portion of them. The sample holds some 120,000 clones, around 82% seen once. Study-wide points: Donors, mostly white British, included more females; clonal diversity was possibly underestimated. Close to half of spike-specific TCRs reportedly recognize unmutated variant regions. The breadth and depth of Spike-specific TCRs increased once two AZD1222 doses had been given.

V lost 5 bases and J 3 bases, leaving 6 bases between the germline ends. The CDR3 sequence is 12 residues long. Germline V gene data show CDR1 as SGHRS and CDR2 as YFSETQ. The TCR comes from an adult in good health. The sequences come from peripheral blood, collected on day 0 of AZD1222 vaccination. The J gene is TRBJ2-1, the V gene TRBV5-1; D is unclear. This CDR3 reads CASSRNYNEQFF. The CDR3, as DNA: TGCGCCAGCAGTCGGAACTACAATGAGCAGTTCTTC. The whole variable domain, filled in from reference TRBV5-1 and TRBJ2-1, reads KAGVTQTPRYLIKTRGQQVTLSCSPISGHRSVSWYQQTPGQGLQFLFEYFSETQRNKGNFPGRFSGRQFSNSRSEMNVSTLELGDSALYLCASSRNYNEQFFGPGTRLTVL.